Described below is a single TCR beta chain sequence and its context. Its antigen remains unknown. Researchers ran the PCR with 60 Vbeta and 13 Jbeta primers. TCRdb's table, derived via immunoSEQ multiplex PCR, lists solely in-frame clones and lacks some. Its listing shows tens of thousands of clones. The record originates from a study of cytomegalovirus exposure and HLA in healthy donors. General observations from the study: With DRB1 most and HLA-C fewest, TCR association rates differed between HLA loci in a later analysis.

Germline CDR1 reads MNHEY; CDR2 reads SVGAGI. CDR3 length: 14 amino acids. V was cut by 0 bases and J by 4 bases, with 9 bases left in between. The sample taken for sequencing was PBMCs. The chain links TRBV6-5 to TRBJ1-2; D is perhaps TRBD1 (6 bases). This receptor was taken from a female donor in good health and CMV-seropositive. Written as DNA, the CDR3 is TGTGCCAGCAGTTACTCGGGGGCATCCTATGGCTACACCTTC. It translates to CASSYSGASYGYTF.